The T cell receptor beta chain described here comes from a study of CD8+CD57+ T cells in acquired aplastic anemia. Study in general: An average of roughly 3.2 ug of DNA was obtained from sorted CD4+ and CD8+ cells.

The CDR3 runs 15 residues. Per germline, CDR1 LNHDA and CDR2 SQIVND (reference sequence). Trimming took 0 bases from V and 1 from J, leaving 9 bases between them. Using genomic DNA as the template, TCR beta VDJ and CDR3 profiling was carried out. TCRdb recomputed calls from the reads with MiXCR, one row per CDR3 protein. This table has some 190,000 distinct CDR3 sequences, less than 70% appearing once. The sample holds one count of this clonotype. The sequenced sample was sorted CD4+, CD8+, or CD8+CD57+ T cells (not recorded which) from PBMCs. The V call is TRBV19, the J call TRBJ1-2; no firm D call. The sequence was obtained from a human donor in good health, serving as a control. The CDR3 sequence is CASSIEHTDNYGYTF. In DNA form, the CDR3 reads TGTGCCAGTAGTATAGAACACACGGATAACTATGGCTACACCTTC.